This is a list of T cell receptor beta chains from one sample in a study of blood T cell repertoires in COVID-19. The table came from immunoSEQ multiplex PCR; TCRdb's copy has only in-frame clones and leaves some out. The table has more than 250,000 clones, roughly 84% seen once. Source material: peripheral blood. These receptors came from a human donor in a cohort sampled during active COVID-19. CDR3s include the opening cysteine and the closing phenylalanine or tryptophan. D genes are given only for firm matches. Some rows have no size entry. The others give once, few or many, or a class for an expanded clone.

>TRBV28|NA|TRBD1|TRBJ2-7
CASSPPRGLVYEQYF
TGTGCCAGCAGTCCCCCCAGGGGGCTAGTCTACGAGCAGTACTTC
>TRBV4-1|few|NA|TRBJ1-5
CASSLGQPNQPQHF
TGCGCCAGCAGCCTAGGACAGCCCAATCAGCCCCAGCATTTT
>TRBV25-1|NA|NA|TRBJ1-2
CASSDVQPLYGYTF
TGTGCCAGCAGTGATGTACAGCCCCTCTATGGCTACACCTTC
>TRBV19|NA|NA|TRBJ1-6
CASSSERGFLHF
TGTGCCAGTAGTAGCGAGCGGGGGTTCCTCCACTTT
>TRBV27|NA|NA|TRBJ2-6
CASSLSRVFSGANVLTF
TGTGCCAGCAGTTTATCGCGGGTTTTCTCTGGGGCCAACGTCCTGACTTTC
>TRBV5-4|once|NA|TRBJ1-2
CASTPGGLGSGYTF
TGTGCCAGCACACCGGGGGGTCTGGGGAGTGGCTACACCTTC
>TRBV6-5|NA|NA|TRBJ2-6
CASRAPTSGANVLTF
TGTGCCAGCAGGGCACCCACGTCTGGGGCCAACGTCCTGACTTTC
>TRBV7-9|NA|TRBD1|TRBJ1-2
CASNRPGQGVINYGYTF
TGTGCCAGCAACCGACCGGGACAGGGCGTTATCAACTATGGCTACACCTTC
>TRBV3-1/TRBV3-2|NA|NA|TRBJ2-2
CASSQGAGIGGELFF
TGTGCCAGCAGCCAAGGAGCGGGCATAGGCGGGGAGCTGTTTTTT
>TRBV4-3|NA|NA|TRBJ2-7
CASSQDTGTYEQYF
TGCGCCAGCAGCCAAGATACAGGGACCTACGAGCAGTACTTC
>TRBV6-4|NA|TRBD1|TRBJ1-2
CASSGTGGQDYGYTF
TGTGCCAGCAGTGGGACAGGGGGCCAGGACTATGGCTACACCTTC
>TRBV5-3|NA|NA|TRBJ2-7
CARSLGLVSSYEQYF
TGTGCCAGAAGCCTGGGACTCGTTTCCTCCTACGAGCAGTACTTC
>TRBV11-3|NA|NA|TRBJ2-2
CASESGETTGELFF
TGTGCCAGCGAGTCAGGGGAGACCACCGGGGAGCTGTTTTTT
>TRBV11-2|NA|TRBD1|TRBJ1-4
CASSLGQGVEKLFF
TGTGCCAGCAGCTTAGGACAGGGGGTAGAAAAACTGTTTTTT
>TRBV11-2|NA|TRBD1|TRBJ2-7
CASSLLPGQGPYEQYF
TGTGCCAGCAGCTTACTGCCCGGACAGGGTCCCTACGAGCAGTACTTC
>TRBV4-1|NA|NA|TRBJ1-4
CASSQDRHLNEKLFF
TGCGCCAGCAGCCAAGATAGACACCTTAATGAAAAACTGTTTTTT
>TRBV19|NA|TRBD1|TRBJ2-3
CASSAAPGQGATDTQYF
TGTGCCAGTAGCGCCGCACCGGGACAGGGGGCCACAGATACGCAGTATTTT
>TRBV27|NA|TRBD1|TRBJ1-1
CASSPGTGTNTEAFF
TGTGCCAGCAGTCCCGGGACAGGGACGAACACTGAAGCTTTCTTT
>TRBV28|NA|NA|TRBJ1-5
CASFFSGDSNQPQHF
TGTGCCAGCTTTTTTTCCGGAGATAGCAATCAGCCCCAGCATTTT
>TRBV27|NA|NA|TRBJ2-5
CASSLIRERETQYF
TGTGCCAGCAGTTTAATACGGGAGCGGGAGACCCAGTACTTC
>TRBV7-6|NA|NA|TRBJ2-5
CASSLAFREQETQYF
TGTGCCAGCAGCTTAGCGTTCCGGGAACAAGAGACCCAGTACTTC
>TRBV5-4|few|TRBD1|TRBJ1-1
CASSARQGRSTEAFF
TGTGCCAGCAGCGCTAGACAGGGTCGGTCCACTGAAGCTTTCTTT
>TRBV3-1/TRBV3-2|NA|NA|TRBJ1-2
CASSQGQGSNGYTF
TGTGCCAGCAGCCAAGGCCAGGGCAGTAATGGCTACACCTTC
>TRBV15|NA|NA|TRBJ1-1
CATSRERGLGIGEAFF
TGTGCCACCAGCAGAGAGCGGGGGCTGGGGATTGGTGAAGCTTTCTTT
>TRBV6-1|NA|NA|TRBJ1-1
CASSVLAGVPRLNTEAFF
TGTGCCAGCAGTGTCCTGGCGGGGGTCCCCCGCTTGAACACTGAAGCTTTCTTT
>TRBV5-1|NA|NA|TRBJ1-1
CASSLIGGMNTEAFF
TGCGCCAGCAGCTTGATTGGGGGCATGAACACTGAAGCTTTCTTT
>TRBV2|once|NA|TRBJ2-5
CASSNYGGRGTQYF
TGTGCCAGCAGTAACTACGGGGGGCGAGGGACCCAGTACTTC
>TRBV11-3|few|NA|TRBJ2-1
CASSLDVGEQFF
TGTGCCAGCAGCTTAGATGTCGGTGAGCAGTTCTTC
>TRBV7-2|NA|TRBD2|TRBJ2-5
CASGRSGSAGETQYF
TGTGCCAGCGGGAGGAGCGGGAGTGCCGGTGAGACCCAGTACTTC
>TRBV7-8|NA|NA|TRBJ2-1
CASRLGLRNYNEQFF
TGTGCCAGCCGCCTAGGACTAAGAAACTACAATGAGCAGTTCTTC
>TRBV5-4|NA|NA|TRBJ2-7
CASSLAPGTFVEQYF
TGTGCCAGCAGCTTGGCCCCAGGTACATTCGTCGAGCAGTACTTC
>TRBV28|NA|NA|TRBJ1-6
CASEGDQGRSPLHF
TGTGCCTCCGAGGGGGACCAGGGTCGTTCACCCCTCCACTTT
>TRBV7-3|few|TRBD2|TRBJ2-1
CASSRTSGRTNEQFF
TGTGCCAGCAGCCGCACTAGCGGGAGGACCAATGAGCAGTTCTTC